The 28 T cell receptor beta chains below were found in one sample sequenced in a study of human T cells and chemical hapten exposure. The time point here: patch test 3, about 24 weeks after DPC sensitization. Stated treatment: therapeutic diphenylcyclopropenone sensitization with weekly scalp DPC. In TCRdb, the RACE reads were re-called with MiXCR into one record per CDR3 protein. Among more than 95,000 distinct CDR3 sequences listed, 27% were seen once. The sequencing used whole blood, collected in connection with sensitization to the hapten diphenylcyclopropenone (DPC). The receptors were gathered from a man aged 40-49 years with alopecia areata. Some clones in this sample may be carry-over from other donors' samples.

This clonotype occurred a few times. Here the CDR3 DNA reads TGCGCCAGCAGCCCCGGACAGGGCAAAAACATTCAGTACTTC. The encoded protein is CASSPGQGKNIQYF. This sequence joins TRBV4-1 and TRBJ2-4; 8 positions match TRBD1. The CDR3 loop spans 14 amino acids. V dropped 4 bases and J dropped 3; count of bases not matched to a gene: 2. Germline V gene data show CDR1 as MGHRA and CDR2 as YSYEKL.

This clonotype has just a few counts. J is TRBJ2-1 and V is TRBV7-3; 11 bases line up with TRBD2. The CDR3 loop spans 18 amino acids. Germline-derived CDR1 and CDR2 are SGHTA and FQGTGA. Trimming removed 5 bases from V and 1 base from J; junction bases left unmatched: 10. Here the CDR3 reads CASSTQTSGTLSYNEQFF. The CDR3 DNA is TGTGCCAGCAGCACCCAGACTAGCGGGACATTGTCCTACAATGAGCAGTTCTTC.

This clonotype showed up just a few times. V usage is TRBV4-3 and J usage is TRBJ2-1; maybe TRBD2 (6 bases). From germline, CDR1 is LGHNA and CDR2 YSLEER. The CDR3 sequence is 13 residues long. Trimming pared 2 bases from V and 14 bases from J, leaving 16 bases between. The CDR3 sequence: CASSQRSDGEEFF. The CDR3 DNA reads as TGCGCCAGCAGCCAAAGATCTGACGGGGAGGAGTTCTTC.

A few counts support this clonotype. V is TRBV10-3 and J is TRBJ2-1, with 7 bases lining up with TRBD2. Trimming cost V 5 bases and J 3 bases; bases outside gene matches: 7. CDR1 and CDR2 from the germline V gene are ENHRY and SYGVKD. This CDR3 has 15 residues. The CDR3 is CAISSSGTIYNEQFF. For the CDR3, the DNA is TGTGCCATCAGTTCCTCCGGGACTATCTACAATGAGCAGTTCTTC.

The chain couples TRBV6-6 to TRBJ1-5, with 9 bases aligning to TRBD1. Germline loops: CDR1 MNHNY, CDR2 SVGAGI (reference sequence). CDR3 length equals 17 residues. V lost 4 bases, J lost 5 bases, and 12 bases stayed unmatched. The chain's CDR3 is CASSSGTGRLRDQPQHF. As DNA, the CDR3 is TGTGCCAGCAGTTCCGGGACAGGGCGGTTAAGGGATCAGCCCCAGCATTTT.

The chain links TRBV20-1 to TRBJ1-1; D not certain. CDR1 and CDR2 (germline): DFQATT, SNEGSKA (reference sequence). The V end lost 3 bases, the J end lost 0 bases, and 8 bases lay between the germline ends. The CDR3 spans 13 residues. CDR3 sequence reads: CSASLGLNTEAFF. CDR3 bases: TGCAGTGCTAGCTTGGGGTTGAACACTGAAGCTTTCTTT.

The chain joins TRBV7-8 to TRBJ2-1, with 8 bases matching TRBD2. The CDR3 spans 13 residues. Germline trimming cut 4 bases from V and 12 bases from J; bases unmatched to any gene: 8. Looked up from germline, CDR1 is SGHVS and CDR2 is FQNEAQ. The CDR3 region is CASSSSSGSGQFF. CDR3 nucleotides: TGTGCCAGCAGCTCTTCGAGCGGGAGCGGGCAGTTCTTC.

This clonotype was counted only a few times. V usage is TRBV20-1 and J usage is TRBJ1-1; D is perhaps TRBD1 (6 bases). V was pared by 7 bases and J by 4 bases, with 10 bases between. Germline V gene sequence: CDR1 DFQATT, CDR2 SNEGSKA (reference sequence). The CDR3 is 11 amino acids. DNA for the CDR3: TGCAGTGTTGGGGGGCTCACTGAAGCTTTCTTT. The encoded protein is CSVGGLTEAFF.

This chain connects TRBV7-2 to TRBJ1-3; D call uncertain. V dropped 1 base and J dropped 3 bases, with 7 bases sitting between them. The germline V gene encodes CDR1 SGHTA and CDR2 FQGNSA. The CDR3 runs 14 residues. The CDR3 region has the DNA TGTGCCAGCAGCTTAGGTGGTTATGGAAACACCATATATTTT. It specifies CASSLGGYGNTIYF.

V gene TRBV10-2 combines with J gene TRBJ2-7, with TRBD2 as a possible D gene (5 bases). The CDR3 sequence is 14 residues long. V lost 2 bases to trimming and J lost 5 bases, with 13 bases between them. Germline V gives CDR1 WSHSY, CDR2 SAAADI. The CDR3: CASSEDIGSDEQYF. The CDR3 nucleotides are TGCGCCAGCAGTGAGGATATAGGGAGCGACGAGCAGTACTTC.

Only a few counts were recorded for this clonotype. The chain carries TRBV20-1 and TRBJ2-7; D is undetermined. Per germline, CDR1 DFQATT and CDR2 SNEGSKA (reference sequence). The CDR3 totals 11 residues. Trimming removed 5 bases from V and 5 bases from J, with 10 bases in between. The CDR3 DNA reads as TGCAGTGCTCGAGTAGTCAACGAGCAGTACTTC. Amino acid sequence: CSARVVNEQYF.

This clonotype occurred a few times. The CDR3 here is CASSLSLGVAYEQYF. Here the CDR3 DNA reads TGTGCCAGCAGTTTATCGTTGGGGGTTGCCTACGAGCAGTACTTC. The chain recombines TRBV27 with TRBJ2-7; D possibly uses TRBD1 or TRBD2 (5 bases each). The CDR3 spans 15 residues. V gave up 0 bases and J gave up 2 bases, with 11 bases separating them. CDR1 is MNHEY and CDR2 is SMNVEV in the germline V gene (reference sequence).

This clonotype has just a few counts. The chain is built from TRBV5-1 and TRBJ2-3; tentatively, D is TRBD1 (5 bases). Germline V gives CDR1 SGHRS, CDR2 YFSETQ. Trimming removed 2 bases from V and 3 bases from J, with 10 bases in between. This CDR3 spans 14 amino acids. The CDR3 DNA sequence: TGCGCCAGCAGCTTAGTAGGGGTTACAGATACGCAGTATTTT. Amino acids: CASSLVGVTDTQYF.

This chain links TRBV7-2 with TRBJ1-5; TRBD1 is a possible D gene (5 bases). The CDR3 covers 15 residues. V was trimmed by 2 bases and J by 2 bases, leaving 10 bases between them. CDR1 is SGHTA, CDR2 FQGNSA, per germline. The CDR3 reads CASSLTIRGNQPQHF. DNA of the CDR3: TGTGCCAGCAGCTTAACTATCAGGGGCAATCAGCCCCAGCATTTT.

There are a few counts of this clonotype. The chain recombines TRBV12-3 or TRBV12-4 with TRBJ1-6, with TRBD1 matching over 9 bases. The CDR3 loop spans 14 amino acids. V shed 3 bases, J shed 7 bases, and the junction held 1 base outside the gene matches. The CDR3 DNA reads TGTGCCAGCAGTTTCGGACAGGGGAATTCACCCCTCCACTTT. This encodes CASSFGQGNSPLHF.

This chain links TRBV13 with TRBJ1-6; a weak D match, TRBD1 (5 bases). Between the trimmed V and J ends, which lost 1 base and 12 bases, there was a span of 7 bases. This CDR3 has 12 residues. Germline V gene lookup returns CDR1 PRHDT and CDR2 FYEKMQ (reference sequence). DNA of the CDR3: TGTGCCAGCAGCTTAGCCGGGGGACCCCTCCACTTT. This codes for CASSLAGGPLHF.

The chain has TRBV20-1 and TRBJ1-1; D remains ambiguous. The V end lost 5 bases, the J end lost 4 bases, and 20 bases lay between the germline ends. The CDR3 length is 15 residues. Germline values: CDR1 DFQATT, CDR2 SNEGSKA (reference sequence). The CDR3 DNA reads as TGCAGTGCTTCTCAAGGAGCGGGGATCTCCACTGAAGCTTTCTTT. Residues: CSASQGAGISTEAFF.

This chain uses TRBV3-1 with TRBJ1-6; D not resolved. Trimming cost V 2 bases and J 0 bases, with 8 bases left between them. Per germline, CDR1 LGHDT and CDR2 YNNKEL (reference sequence). The CDR3 loop spans 16 amino acids. The CDR3 region has the DNA TGTGCCAGCAGCCAATATGGTATCTCCTATAATTCACCCCTCCACTTT. Translated, it gives CASSQYGISYNSPLHF.

V gene TRBV5-6 combines with J gene TRBJ2-3, with 8 bases fitting TRBD1. Germline CDR1 and CDR2: SGHDT and YYEEEE. CDR3 size: 18 residues. Trimming at V came to 4 bases and at J to 5 bases, leaving 18 bases not matched to a gene. The CDR3 spells CASSLRTGRSSRQDTQYF. CDR3 sequence (DNA): TGTGCCAGCAGCCTGAGGACAGGGAGGAGCAGCCGGCAAGATACGCAGTATTTT.

The V gene is TRBV27, the J gene TRBJ2-5; weak D call: TRBD1 (6 bases). V was shortened by 6 bases and J by 2 bases, with 13 bases between the two germline ends. CDR3 length: 14 residues. The germline V gene has CDR1 MNHEY and CDR2 SMNVEV (reference sequence). Here the CDR3 DNA reads TGTGCCAGCAGGAAGACAGGTACTCAAGAGACCCAGTACTTC. Residues: CASRKTGTQETQYF.

The CDR3 spells CASRGGRAYTQYF. Here the CDR3 DNA reads TGTGCCAGTAGAGGCGGGAGGGCTTATACGCAGTATTTT. The gene calls are TRBV27 and TRBJ2-3, with TRBD2 identical over 9 bases. The junction had 8 bases not matched to a gene; V was cut back by 9 bases and J by 7 bases. Germline V lookup: CDR1 MNHEY, CDR2 SMNVEV (reference sequence). The length of the CDR3 is 13 residues.

This clonotype has only a few counts. V and J are TRBV27 and TRBJ2-5; maybe TRBD2 (6 bases). This CDR3 region has 14 residues. Trimming cost V 4 bases and J 4 bases, with 13 bases left between them. Germline V gives CDR1 MNHEY, CDR2 SMNVEV (reference sequence). CDR3 in amino acids: CASSSGGALETQYF. The CDR3 DNA reads as TGTGCCAGCAGTTCCGGGGGAGCCCTAGAGACCCAGTACTTC.

The sample holds a few counts of this clonotype. This rearrangement joins TRBV10-3 to TRBJ2-1, with 9 bases aligning to TRBD2. This CDR3 comprises 19 residues. Trimming took 8 bases from V and 9 from J; bases not matched to a gene: 26. Germline values: CDR1 ENHRY, CDR2 SYGVKD. CDR3 nucleotide sequence: TGTGCCATCTCCCCCTGGCAGGGAGGCCGGCTAGCGGGACCCAGTGAGCAGTTCTTC. As protein: CAISPWQGGRLAGPSEQFF.

The chain is built from TRBV7-9 and TRBJ1-2; D is unclear. V lost 0 bases, J lost 7 bases, and 15 bases lay in between. Germline V CDR1 and CDR2: SEHNR, FQNEAQ (reference sequence). The CDR3 runs to 15 residues. The CDR3 bases are TGTGCCAGCAGCTTAGCGGCAGCTTCTTTTGGTGGCTACACCTTC. This translates into CASSLAAASFGGYTF.

This clonotype has only a few counts. The chain has TRBV4-1 and TRBJ1-6, with a possible D match to TRBD1 (6 bases). The CDR3 spans 17 residues. The V end lost 1 base, the J end lost 7 bases, and 17 bases lay between the germline ends. Germline assignment: CDR1 MGHRA and CDR2 YSYEKL. The CDR3 DNA reads as TGCGCCAGCAGCCAAGCAGGGGCTTCGTCTGAGAATTCACCCCTCCACTTT. Translated: CASSQAGASSENSPLHF.

A few counts support this clonotype. This sequence joins TRBV6-5 and TRBJ2-3; TRBD1 matches at 8 bases. CDR3 length: 18 residues. V was pared by 2 bases and J by 4 bases, with 14 bases of the junction left unmatched. Germline-derived CDR1 and CDR2 are MNHEY and SVGAGI. The DNA for the CDR3 is TGTGCCAGCAGTTACGGGGGGACAGGCGACGGTATCGCAGATACGCAGTATTTT. Translated, it gives CASSYGGTGDGIADTQYF.

This clonotype has only a few counts. The rearrangement links TRBV20-1 to TRBJ1-3, with 12 bases fitting TRBD1. The CDR3 is made up of 18 amino acids. V was clipped by 3 bases and J by 3 bases; unmatched bases: 12. Germline lookup yields CDR1 DFQATT and CDR2 SNEGSKA (reference sequence). For the CDR3, the DNA is TGCAGTGCTAGTATTCCCCCCGGGACAGGGGGCAGTGGAAACACCATATATTTT. As protein: CSASIPPGTGGSGNTIYF.

This clonotype showed up just a few times. The rearrangement uses TRBV20-1 and TRBJ2-4; maybe TRBD1 (6 bases). In germline, CDR1 is DFQATT, CDR2 SNEGSKA (reference sequence). CDR3 length: 13 amino acids. V lost 6 bases, J lost 4 bases, and 13 bases lay in between. In DNA, the CDR3 is TGCAGTGCGCCCGACAGGTCTAAAAACATTCAGTACTTC. This sequence encodes CSAPDRSKNIQYF.